Below, 32 T cell receptor beta chains from the same sample are listed, as sequenced in a study of human T cells and chemical hapten exposure. Documented time point: patch test 2, 6 weeks after DPC sensitization. Treatment in this sample: therapeutic diphenylcyclopropenone sensitization with weekly scalp DPC. TCRdb reanalysed the RACE reads using MiXCR and keeps one entry per CDR3 protein. The sample consists of more than 90,000 distinct CDR3 sequences, over 9.5% of them appearing once. The input for sequencing was whole blood, taken in connection with sensitization to the hapten diphenylcyclopropenone (DPC). These receptors came from a woman in her forties with alopecia areata. Some clones in this sample may be carry-over from other donors' samples.

The table lists this clonotype with a few counts. This chain connects TRBV4-2 to TRBJ2-7; D is perhaps TRBD1 (6 bases). V was trimmed by 3 bases and J by 2 bases, leaving 11 bases between them. CDR1 is LGHNA and CDR2 is YNFKEQ in the germline V gene. The CDR3 sequence is 14 residues long. This CDR3 is CASSHNRDPYEQYF. The CDR3 nucleotides read TGTGCCAGCAGCCATAACAGGGATCCCTACGAGCAGTACTTC.

V is TRBV6-5 and J is TRBJ2-5; no reliable D call. Trimming took 0 bases from V and 5 from J, leaving 7 bases between them. The CDR3 spans 13 residues. CDR1 is MNHEY, CDR2 SVGAGI, per germline. The CDR3 here is CASSYSGPETQYF. The CDR3 DNA reads as TGTGCCAGCAGTTACTCCGGTCCGGAGACCCAGTACTTC.

This clonotype was seen repeatedly, ten times or more. The chain carries TRBV6-2 or TRBV6-3 and TRBJ2-7; 10 bases match TRBD1. The CDR3 covers 16 residues. From germline, CDR1 is MNHEY and CDR2 SVGEGT. V shed 6 bases and J 3 bases; nucleotides not matched to a gene: 11. The DNA for the CDR3 is TGTGCCAGCAGATCCGACAGGGGGCTCTATGGCTACGAGCAGTACTTC. Amino acid sequence: CASRSDRGLYGYEQYF.

The chain couples TRBV7-9 to TRBJ2-5; the D gene is possibly TRBD2 (5 bases). The length of the CDR3 is 14 residues. In germline, CDR1 is SEHNR, CDR2 FQNEAQ (reference sequence). The V end lost 6 bases, the J end lost 3 bases, and 14 bases lay between the germline ends. The CDR3, as DNA: TGTGCCAGCAGTTCCGGGGAGTACGAAGAGACCCAGTACTTC. This gives the protein CASSSGEYEETQYF.

This chain connects TRBV19 to TRBJ1-3; D gene uncertain. The V and J ends lost 2 bases and 0 bases respectively, with 8 bases between them. Per the germline V gene, CDR1 is LNHDA and CDR2 is SQIVND (reference sequence). This CDR3 spans 15 amino acids. CDR3: CASSIKSNSGNTIYF. The CDR3 nucleotides read TGTGCCAGTAGTATAAAATCCAACTCTGGAAACACCATATATTTT. The full variable domain, its missing parts supplied by reference TRBV19 and TRBJ1-3, is DGGITQSPKYLFRKEGQNVTLSCEQNLNHDAMYWYRQDPGQGLRLIYYSQIVNDFQKGDIAEGYSVSREKKESFPLTVTSAQKNPTAFYLCASSIKSNSGNTIYFGEGSWLTVV.

The sample holds a few counts of this clonotype. The rearrangement links TRBV18 to TRBJ1-5; 7 bases are shared with TRBD1. With V trimmed by 2 bases and J by 6 bases, 4 bases remained unmatched. CDR3 length: 14 residues. CDR1 is KGHSH, CDR2 LQKENI, per germline. The CDR3 region is CASSPTQGGQPQHF. The CDR3, as DNA: TGTGCCAGCTCACCAACGCAGGGGGGTCAGCCCCAGCATTTT.

This clonotype was counted at least ten times. The gene calls are TRBV6-1 and TRBJ1-1; D ambiguous. CDR1 is MNHNS, CDR2 SASEGT, per germline. Trimming took off 6 bases at V and 6 bases at J, with 14 bases between the two ends. CDR3 size: 13 residues. In nucleotides, the CDR3 is TGTGCCAGCAGCCCCCACGTACTCCCTGAAGCTTTCTTT. It translates to CASSPHVLPEAFF.

The chain employs TRBV5-4 and TRBJ2-1; possibly TRBD2 for D (6 bases). V gave up 4 bases and J gave up 7 bases, with 18 bases separating them. The length of the CDR3 is 15 residues. The V gene's germline CDR1 is SGHNT and CDR2 YYREEE (reference sequence). The chain's CDR3 is CASSARRVEGNEQFF. The CDR3 coding sequence is TGTGCCAGCAGCGCCCGGCGGGTGGAGGGGAATGAGCAGTTCTTC.

The genes are TRBV29-1 and TRBJ2-7; D may be TRBD2 (6 bases). The CDR3 is made up of 14 amino acids. V lost 6 bases, J lost 0 bases, and 15 bases lay in between. Germline V gene data show CDR1 as SQVTM and CDR2 as ANQGSEA. CDR3 DNA: TGCAGCGTGCCCCGGGGAGGCAGCTCCTACGAGCAGTACTTC. It is translated as CSVPRGGSSYEQYF.

The gene calls are TRBV10-3 and TRBJ1-3; D is ambiguous. Trimming removed 4 bases from V and 7 bases from J, with 5 bases in between. Germline V CDR1 and CDR2: ENHRY, SYGVKD. The CDR3 contains 11 residues. CDR3 sequence (DNA): TGTGCCATCAGTGGTCTCAACACCATATATTTT. Its translation is CAISGLNTIYF.

This clonotype was recorded a few times. The gene calls are TRBV30 and TRBJ2-1; TRBD2 aligns across 8 bases. The germline gives CDR1 GTSNPN, CDR2 SVGIG (reference sequence). V was clipped by 5 bases and J by 2 bases; unmatched bases: 2. CDR3 length: 13 residues. CDR3 DNA: TGTGCCTGGTATAGCGGGACCTACAATGAGCAGTTCTTC. Protein sequence: CAWYSGTYNEQFF.

This chain links TRBV12-3 or TRBV12-4 with TRBJ2-2, with TRBD1 matching over 7 bases. The CDR3 has 15 amino acids. V lost 3 bases, J lost 4 bases, and 5 bases stayed unmatched. CDR3 DNA sequence: TGTGCCAGCAGTTTTGTGGGACAGATCACCGGGGAGCTGTTTTTT. Translated: CASSFVGQITGELFF.

This clonotype was observed at least ten times. The genes are TRBV12-3 or TRBV12-4 and TRBJ1-1; D not resolved. The CDR3 is made up of 13 amino acids. Trimming removed 5 bases at V and 1 base at J, with 8 bases between. The CDR3 sequence is CASSPNGNTEAFF. DNA for the CDR3: TGTGCCAGCAGTCCAAACGGGAACACTGAAGCTTTCTTT.

This clonotype was seen repeatedly, ten times or more. At one of its ends the junction is not consistent with the germline gene, which may arise from a read error. The J gene is TRBJ1-2, the V gene TRBV12-3 or TRBV12-4; 8 bases align to TRBD1. CDR3 size: 15 residues. CDR3 in DNA: TGTGCCAGCAGCCACCGTCCAGGGGGCGCAAATGGTTACACCTTC. It translates to CASSHRPGGANGYTF.

This clonotype was seen ten or more times. The gene calls are TRBV4-1 and TRBJ2-3; D might be TRBD2 (5 bases). Between the trimmed V and J ends, which lost 0 bases and 1 base, there was a span of 11 bases. The CDR3 length is 16 residues. Per the germline V gene, CDR1 is MGHRA and CDR2 is YSYEKL. The CDR3 coding sequence is TGCGCCAGCAGCCAAGATCGGGCGGGCCGCACAGATACGCAGTATTTT. This sequence encodes CASSQDRAGRTDTQYF.

In its sample, this clonotype was seen many times. The chain couples TRBV7-2 to TRBJ1-3; D call uncertain. The germline V gene has CDR1 SGHTA and CDR2 FQGNSA. The CDR3 is 15 amino acids. V lost 0 bases, J lost 0 bases, and 6 bases lay in between. CDR3 nucleotides: TGTGCCAGCAGCTTAGCGCCGGGCTCTGGAAACACCATATATTTT. As protein: CASSLAPGSGNTIYF.

In this sample, this clonotype turned up many times. The V gene is TRBV20-1, the J gene TRBJ1-2; D not resolved. CDR1 and CDR2 (germline): DFQATT, SNEGSKA (reference sequence). The V and J ends lost 5 bases and 4 bases respectively, with 8 bases between them. CDR3 length: 11 residues. CDR3 residues: CSADLSYGYTF. DNA for the CDR3: TGCAGTGCTGACCTCAGCTATGGCTACACCTTC.

At least ten counts were recorded for this clonotype. The chain recombines TRBV4-1 with TRBJ1-4; weak D call: TRBD1 (6 bases). This CDR3 has 18 residues. Trimming took off 4 bases at V and 4 bases at J, with 22 bases between the two ends. Germline-derived CDR1 and CDR2 are MGHRA and YSYEKL. CDR3 in amino acids: CASSPLVGARDRNEKLFF. DNA for the CDR3: TGCGCCAGCAGCCCGTTAGTGGGGGCGCGGGATCGTAATGAAAAACTGTTTTTT.

This clonotype was seen many times. This chain connects TRBV28 to TRBJ1-2; 7 nucleotides align to TRBD1. Germline loops: CDR1 MDHEN, CDR2 SYDVKM. The junction had 11 bases not matched to a gene; V was cut back by 6 bases and J by 4 bases. The CDR3 is 15 residues long. CDR3 DNA sequence: TGTGCCAGCAGGCTACCGACAGGGAAGGTCTATGGCTACACCTTC. This gives the protein CASRLPTGKVYGYTF.

This clonotype was seen at least ten times. The rearrangement uses TRBV6-2 or TRBV6-3 and TRBJ1-5, with D hard to call. Deletions cut 0 bases from V and 0 bases from J, with 15 bases between. Germline loops: CDR1 MNHEY, CDR2 SVGEGT. The CDR3 has 18 residues. CDR3 sequence reads: CASSYSPGLADSNQPQHF. The CDR3, as DNA: TGTGCCAGCAGTTACTCACCTGGTTTAGCCGATAGCAATCAGCCCCAGCATTTT.

This clonotype was seen ten or more times. The genes are TRBV28 and TRBJ2-1, with 8 bases that match TRBD2. This CDR3 comprises 15 residues. J lost 8 bases, V lost 7 bases, and 13 bases had no gene match. The germline V gene has CDR1 MDHEN and CDR2 SYDVKM. DNA for the CDR3: TGTGCCAGCATTAGCGGGATAGGGCCCTCGGATGAGCAGTTCTTC. This translates into CASISGIGPSDEQFF.

The gene calls are TRBV19 and TRBJ2-7; 9 bases match TRBD2. With 4 bases clipped from V and 2 bases from J, the junction kept 9 bases outside the gene matches. Germline-derived CDR1 and CDR2 are LNHDA and SQIVND (reference sequence). The CDR3 consists of 16 residues. CDR3 amino acids: CASSTPGLAGTYEQYF. The CDR3 DNA reads TGTGCCAGTAGTACCCCAGGGCTAGCGGGAACCTACGAGCAGTACTTC.

About this clonotype itself: Just one base apart from a much larger clone, this may be a read error. V usage is TRBV7-7 and J usage is TRBJ2-3, with TRBD2 as a possible D gene (6 bases). The CDR3 has 14 residues. CDR1 is SSHAT, CDR2 FNYEAQ, per germline (reference sequence). CDR3 loop: CASSQASVEDMQYF. In DNA, the CDR3 is TGTGCCAGCAGCCAGGCTAGCGTTGAAGATATGCAGTATTTT.

The table lists this clonotype with many counts. The chain is built from TRBV29-1 and TRBJ1-5; D gene uncertain. There are 12 residues in the CDR3. Trimming removed 7 bases from V and 9 bases from J, with 16 bases in between. CDR1 and CDR2 (germline): SQVTM, ANQGSEA. DNA of the CDR3: TGCAGCGCCCGGACCGCTGGTAGGCCCCAGCATTTT. Amino acids: CSARTAGRPQHF. The full variable domain, its missing parts supplied by reference TRBV29-1 and TRBJ1-5, is SAVISQKPSRDICQRGTSLTIQCQVDSQVTMMFWYRQQPGQSLTLIATANQGSEATYESGFVIDKFPISRPNLTFSTLTVSNMSPEDSSIYLCSARTAGRPQHFGDGTRLSIL.

This clonotype was observed many times. The gene calls are TRBV27 and TRBJ2-5; TRBD2 agrees at 7 bases. Germline V lookup: CDR1 MNHEY, CDR2 SMNVEV (reference sequence). This CDR3 has 15 amino acids. V lost 2 bases and J lost 0; bases outside the gene matches: 3. The CDR3 DNA reads TGTGCCAGCAGTTTAGAGCGGGGTCACCAAGAGACCCAGTACTTC. This translates into CASSLERGHQETQYF.

J is TRBJ2-3 and V is TRBV11-2, with 8 bases aligning to TRBD2. Germline-derived CDR1 and CDR2 are SGHAT and FQNNGV. V shed 5 bases, J shed 4 bases, and the junction held 2 bases outside the gene matches. The CDR3 extends over 13 amino acids. DNA for the CDR3: TGTGCCAGCAGCCTGACTAGCGCAGATACGCAGTATTTT. Amino acid sequence: CASSLTSADTQYF.

This clonotype was seen once. V gene TRBV9 combines with J gene TRBJ2-7, with TRBD2 as a possible D gene (6 bases). Germline CDR1 and CDR2: SGDLS and YYNGEE. The CDR3 runs 15 residues. The ends were cut back, 3 bases at V and 0 bases at J, with 13 bases in the middle. CDR3 sequence (DNA): TGTGCCAGCAGCGCGGGACTTCCTCTCTCCTACGAGCAGTACTTC. The encoded protein is CASSAGLPLSYEQYF.

Ten or more counts support this clonotype. The chain is built from TRBV4-2 and TRBJ1-2; D remains unclear. The CDR3 is 12 amino acids. Germline V lookup: CDR1 LGHNA, CDR2 YNFKEQ. Trimming stripped 2 bases from V and 0 bases from J, with 1 base between. CDR3 sequence reads: CASSQSNYGYTF. CDR3 in DNA: TGTGCCAGCAGCCAATCTAACTATGGCTACACCTTC.

This clonotype is a singleton in its sample. A much larger clonotype is one base distant, so this may be a read error. This chain uses TRBV6-1 with TRBJ1-1; no firm D call. CDR3 length equals 13 residues. Germline V gives CDR1 MNHNS, CDR2 SASEGT. The CDR3 loop is CVSSPHVLPEAFF. As DNA, the CDR3 is TGTGTCAGCAGCCCCCACGTACTCCCTGAAGCTTTCTTT.

This clonotype was recorded at least ten times. The conserved closing phenylalanine or tryptophan is absent in this CDR3, likely reflecting a read error. The chain carries TRBV30 and TRBJ1-1; D may be TRBD1 (5 bases). Germline CDR1 GTSNPN, CDR2 SVGIG (reference sequence). The V gene lost 0 bases and the J gene lost 4 bases, with 21 bases spanning the gap. This CDR3 is built from 17 residues. CDR3 region: CAWSVQRGRLHGTEAFC. For the CDR3, the DNA is TGTGCCTGGAGTGTACAACGGGGACGTTTACATGGCACTGAAGCTTTCTGT.

The CDR3 is CSGQDTAWSPLHF. CDR3 in DNA: TGCAGCGGACAGGACACAGCATGGTCACCCCTCCACTTT. The chain is built from TRBV20-1 and TRBJ1-6, with 7 bases fitting TRBD1. The CDR3 length is 13 residues. CDR1 and CDR2 (germline): DFQATT, SNEGSKA (reference sequence).

The genes are TRBV5-4 and TRBJ2-2; 11 nucleotides align to TRBD2. The CDR3 has 15 amino acids. The V gene end was trimmed by 2 bases and the J gene end by 4 bases; junction bases not matched to a gene: 1. Germline assignment: CDR1 SGHNT and CDR2 YYREEE (reference sequence). In DNA, the CDR3 is TGTGCCAGCAGCTTTCTAGCGGGAGGCACCGGGGAGCTGTTTTTT. Amino acids: CASSFLAGGTGELFF.